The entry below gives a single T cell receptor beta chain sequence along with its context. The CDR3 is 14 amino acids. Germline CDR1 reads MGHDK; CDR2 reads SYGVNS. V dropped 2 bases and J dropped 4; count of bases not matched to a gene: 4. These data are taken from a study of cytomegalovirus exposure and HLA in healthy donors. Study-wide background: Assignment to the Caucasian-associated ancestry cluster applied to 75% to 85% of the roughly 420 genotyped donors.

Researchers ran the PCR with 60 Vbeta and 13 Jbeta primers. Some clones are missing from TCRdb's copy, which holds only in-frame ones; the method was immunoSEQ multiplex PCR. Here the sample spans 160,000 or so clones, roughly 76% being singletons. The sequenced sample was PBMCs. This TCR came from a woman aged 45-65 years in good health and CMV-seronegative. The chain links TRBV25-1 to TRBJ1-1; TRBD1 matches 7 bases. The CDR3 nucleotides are TGTGCCAGCAGTGAAGAACAGGGGAGCACTGAAGCTTTCTTT. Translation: CASSEEQGSTEAFF.